This TCR beta chain was captured in a study of CD8+ T cells in alopecia areata. About the research overall: Oral tofacitinib (5 to 10 mg twice daily) was administered to treated patients.

This CDR3 has 15 amino acids. CDR1 and CDR2 from the germline V gene are MGHRA and YSYEKL. V gave up 1 base and J gave up 4 bases, with 13 bases separating them. This clone was recorded only once. The authors extracted RNA and reverse transcribed it into cDNA as the sequencing template. Sequencing was performed with immunoSEQ multiplex PCR; in TCRdb, only in-frame clones are kept and a portion is missing. The sample records roughly 97,000 clones, 41% being singletons. The genes are TRBV4-1 and TRBJ2-5; D is undetermined. Source material: CD4+ T cells sorted from blood. The receptor was isolated from a human donor with alopecia areata. The CDR3 protein is CASSQALATIETQYF. In DNA, the CDR3 is TGCGCCAGCAGCCAAGCTTTGGCGACAATAGAGACCCAGTACTTC.